This passage covers 6 T cell receptor beta chains from one sample sequenced in a study of blood T cell repertoires in COVID-19. This table comes from immunoSEQ multiplex PCR, and its TCRdb copy is limited to in-frame clones, with some not included. The profile shows around 260,000 clones, around 85% of them singletons. Source material: peripheral blood. These TCRs come from a human donor with COVID-19, enrolled during active disease. The donor label of this sample is uncertain.

The rearrangement links TRBV27 to TRBJ1-1, with TRBD1 matching 8 bases. This CDR3 is 15 amino acids long. Trimming removed 6 bases from V and 1 base from J; junction bases left unmatched: 7. Germline lookup yields CDR1 MNHEY and CDR2 SMNVEV (reference sequence). CDR3 coding DNA: TGTGCCAGCAGCCCCAAGACAGGGGAGAACACTGAAGCTTTCTTT. Residues: CASSPKTGENTEAFF.

J is TRBJ1-4 and V is TRBV7-2; D may be TRBD1 (6 bases). V was trimmed by 4 bases and J by 5 bases, leaving 14 bases between them. The CDR3 sequence is 15 residues long. Germline CDR1 SGHTA, CDR2 FQGNSA. This CDR3 reads CASSWAGQGNEKLFF. The CDR3 nucleotides read TGTGCCAGCAGCTGGGCCGGGCAGGGGAATGAAAAACTGTTTTTT.

The chain couples TRBV15 to TRBJ1-4; D perhaps matches TRBD1 (6 bases). Germline-derived CDR1 and CDR2 are LNHNV and YYDKDF (reference sequence). Trimming removed 0 bases at V and 8 bases at J, with 10 bases between. The CDR3 extends over 14 amino acids. The CDR3 coding sequence is TGTGCCACCAGCAGAGAACAGGGAGCGGAAAAACTGTTTTTT. Its translation is CATSREQGAEKLFF.

The chain combines TRBV5-1 with TRBJ2-7; TRBD2 agrees at 9 bases. V lost 4 bases, J lost 2 bases, and 4 bases stayed unmatched. CDR1 SGHRS and CDR2 YFSETQ come from the germline V gene. The CDR3 spans 14 residues. The chain's CDR3 is CASSPGTSTYEQYF. CDR3 nucleotides: TGCGCCAGCAGCCCTGGGACTAGCACCTACGAGCAGTACTTC.

The rearrangement uses TRBV30 and TRBJ1-2, with 7 bases matching TRBD1. This CDR3 is 14 amino acids long. V shed 3 bases, J shed 4 bases, and the junction held 8 bases outside the gene matches. CDR1 is GTSNPN, CDR2 SVGIG, per germline (reference sequence). DNA of the CDR3: TGTGCCTGGAGGGGCCCCGGGACAGTCTATGGCTACACCTTC. It codes for CAWRGPGTVYGYTF.

This clone was counted only a few times. The V gene is TRBV28, the J gene TRBJ2-3; no reliable D call. Germline V lookup: CDR1 MDHEN, CDR2 SYDVKM. Trimming cost V 5 bases and J 3 bases, with 12 bases left between them. This CDR3 is built from 14 residues. CDR3 nucleotides: TGTGCCAGCAGTGCGGCGTTCGGTACAGATACGCAGTATTTT. This encodes CASSAAFGTDTQYF. Together with reference TRBV28 and TRBJ2-3, the CDR3 gives the full variable domain: DVKVTQSSRYLVKRTGEKVFLECVQDMDHENMFWYRQDPGLGLRLIYFSYDVKMKEKGDIPEGYSVSREKKERFSLILESASTNQTSMYLCASSAAFGTDTQYFGPGTRLTVL.